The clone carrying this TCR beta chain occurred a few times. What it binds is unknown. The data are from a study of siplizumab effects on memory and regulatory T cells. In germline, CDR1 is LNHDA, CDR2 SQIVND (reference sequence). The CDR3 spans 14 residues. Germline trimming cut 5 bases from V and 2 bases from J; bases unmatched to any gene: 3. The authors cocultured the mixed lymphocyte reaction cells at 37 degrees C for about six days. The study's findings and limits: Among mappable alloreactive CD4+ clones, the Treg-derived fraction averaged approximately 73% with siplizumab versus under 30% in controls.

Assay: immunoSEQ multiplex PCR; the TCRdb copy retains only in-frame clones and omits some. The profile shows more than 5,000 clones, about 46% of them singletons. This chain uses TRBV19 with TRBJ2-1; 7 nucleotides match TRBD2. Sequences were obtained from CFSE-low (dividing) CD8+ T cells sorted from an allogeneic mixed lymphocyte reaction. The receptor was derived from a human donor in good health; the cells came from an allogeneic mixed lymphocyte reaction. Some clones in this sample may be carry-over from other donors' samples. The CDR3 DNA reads TGTGCCAGTAGTCCCGGGACTACCTACAATGAGCAGTTCTTC. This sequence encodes CASSPGTTYNEQFF. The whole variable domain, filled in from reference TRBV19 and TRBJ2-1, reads DGGITQSPKYLFRKEGQNVTLSCEQNLNHDAMYWYRQDPGQGLRLIYYSQIVNDFQKGDIAEGYSVSREKKESFPLTVTSAQKNPTAFYLCASSPGTTYNEQFFGPGTRLTVL.